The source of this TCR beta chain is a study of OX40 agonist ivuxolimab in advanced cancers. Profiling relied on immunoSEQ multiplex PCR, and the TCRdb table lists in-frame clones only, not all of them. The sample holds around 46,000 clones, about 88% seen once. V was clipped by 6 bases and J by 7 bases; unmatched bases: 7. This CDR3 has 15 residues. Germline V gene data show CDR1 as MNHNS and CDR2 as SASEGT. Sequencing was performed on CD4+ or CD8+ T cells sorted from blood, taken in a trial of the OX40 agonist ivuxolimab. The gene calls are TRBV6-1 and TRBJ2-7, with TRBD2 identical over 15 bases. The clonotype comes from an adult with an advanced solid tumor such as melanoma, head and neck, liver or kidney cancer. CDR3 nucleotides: TGTGCCAGCAGCGGCCTGGGACTAGCGGGGGGTGAGCAGTACTTC. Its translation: CASSGLGLAGGEQYF.